These 19 T cell receptor beta chains were sequenced from one sample in a study of OX40 agonist ivuxolimab in advanced cancers. The assay was immunoSEQ multiplex PCR, and TCRdb's table has in-frame clones only and misses some. The sample lists some 51,000 clones; around 88% were seen once. Specimen: CD4+ or CD8+ T cells sorted from blood, collected in a trial of the OX40 agonist ivuxolimab. The receptor set was obtained from an adult with an advanced solid tumor such as melanoma, head and neck, liver or kidney cancer.

This chain links TRBV5-6 with TRBJ1-1, with D unresolved. Trimming took 0 bases from V and 4 from J, leaving 7 bases between them. The germline V gene has CDR1 SGHDT and CDR2 YYEEEE. CDR3 size: 13 residues. The CDR3 protein is CASSLVRGTEAFF. DNA of the CDR3: TGTGCCAGCAGCTTGGTCCGGGGCACTGAAGCTTTCTTT.

The rearrangement uses TRBV2 and TRBJ2-5, with D unresolved. The germline CDR1 and CDR2 sequences are SNHLY and FYNNEI. The CDR3 consists of 12 residues. Trimming took off 7 bases at V and 1 base at J, with 7 bases between the two ends. The CDR3 spells CASTSPQETQYF. The DNA of the CDR3 is TGTGCCAGCACCAGCCCCCAAGAGACCCAGTACTTC.

This chain connects TRBV5-4 to TRBJ1-2; tentative D call: TRBD1 (5 bases). CDR3 size: 15 residues. The V gene's germline CDR1 is SGHNT and CDR2 YYREEE (reference sequence). Trimming took off 4 bases at V and 4 bases at J, with 17 bases between the two ends. For the CDR3, the DNA is TGTGCCAGCAGCCCCGGGACGGCGCCATTCTATGGCTACACCTTC. Its translation: CASSPGTAPFYGYTF.

This chain links TRBV6-1 with TRBJ1-2; D ambiguous. V was shortened by 2 bases and J by 0 bases, with 10 bases between the two germline ends. The CDR3 extends over 15 amino acids. Germline assignment: CDR1 MNHNS and CDR2 SASEGT. The CDR3 is CASSETPNPNYGYTF. As DNA, the CDR3 is TGTGCCAGCAGTGAAACCCCCAACCCTAACTATGGCTACACCTTC.

CDR3: CASSYRGTADTQYF. In DNA, the CDR3 is TGTGCCAGTAGTTACAGGGGCACCGCAGATACGCAGTATTTT. The chain is built from TRBV19 and TRBJ2-3; 7 nucleotides line up with TRBD1. J lost 4 bases, V lost 5 bases, and 6 bases had no gene match. CDR1 is LNHDA, CDR2 SQIVND, per germline (reference sequence). This CDR3 is built from 14 residues. The complete variable domain, with remaining parts taken from reference TRBV19 and TRBJ2-3, reads DGGITQSPKYLFRKEGQNVTLSCEQNLNHDAMYWYRQDPGQGLRLIYYSQIVNDFQKGDIAEGYSVSREKKESFPLTVTSAQKNPTAFYLCASSYRGTADTQYFGPGTRLTVL.

This clone has only one observation. The chain joins TRBV7-9 to TRBJ2-1; D unclear. Germline loops: CDR1 SEHNR, CDR2 FQNEAQ (reference sequence). This CDR3 contains 12 residues. Deletions cut 5 bases from V and 2 bases from J, with 4 bases between. The chain's CDR3 is CASSDPYNEQFF. CDR3 nucleotide sequence: TGTGCCAGCAGCGACCCCTACAATGAGCAGTTCTTC.

The V call is TRBV19, the J call TRBJ1-2, with TRBD1 as a possible D gene (5 bases). The CDR3 covers 15 residues. CDR1 is LNHDA, CDR2 SQIVND, per germline (reference sequence). The V end was cut by 4 bases, the J end by 4 bases, with 16 bases between. The CDR3 nucleotides read TGTGCCAGTAGTAATGGGCAGGGTTTGATCTATGGCTACACCTTC. As protein: CASSNGQGLIYGYTF. The full variable domain, in which reference TRBV19 and TRBJ1-2 provide the parts outside the CDR3, is DGGITQSPKYLFRKEGQNVTLSCEQNLNHDAMYWYRQDPGQGLRLIYYSQIVNDFQKGDIAEGYSVSREKKESFPLTVTSAQKNPTAFYLCASSNGQGLIYGYTFGSGTRLTVV.

The V call is TRBV2, the J call TRBJ1-1; 8 nucleotides match TRBD1. The junction had 2 bases not matched to a gene; V was cut back by 7 bases and J by 1 base. The germline gives CDR1 SNHLY, CDR2 FYNNEI. The CDR3 has 13 amino acids. As DNA, the CDR3 is TGTGCCAGCATTGGGACAGGGAACACTGAAGCTTTCTTT. This codes for CASIGTGNTEAFF. The entire variable domain, with the rest obtained from reference TRBV2 and TRBJ1-1, is as follows: EPEVTQTPSHQVTQMGQEVILRCVPISNHLYFYWYRQILGQKVEFLVSFYNNEISEKSEIFDDQFSVERPDGSNFTLKIRSTKLEDSAMYFCASIGTGNTEAFFGQGTRLTVV.

The J gene is TRBJ1-2, the V gene TRBV27, with 10 bases matching TRBD1. The CDR3 has 16 residues. Losses at the gene ends were 6 bases for V and 4 bases for J; bases not matched to a gene: 11. CDR1 MNHEY and CDR2 SMNVEV come from the germline V gene (reference sequence). CDR3 region: CASSLIGQGGAYGYTF. In nucleotides, the CDR3 is TGTGCCAGCAGCCTTATCGGACAGGGGGGGGCCTATGGCTACACCTTC.

V usage is TRBV4-3 and J usage is TRBJ1-2, with a weak D call TRBD1 (5 bases). Trimming stripped 4 bases from V and 0 bases from J, with 18 bases between. CDR1 and CDR2 (germline): LGHNA, YSLEER. This CDR3 region has 17 residues. CDR3 nucleotides: TGCGCCAGCAGCCGGACAAATGTGGAGAGAGCTAACTATGGCTACACCTTC. Its protein product is CASSRTNVERANYGYTF.

This clone was found a few times. CDR3 region: CASSPEGFGPQHF. CDR3 nucleotides: TGTGCCAGCTCACCGGAGGGCTTCGGGCCCCAGCATTTT. The chain links TRBV18 to TRBJ1-5; no definite D call. There are 13 residues in the CDR3. With 3 bases removed from V and 9 bases from J, the gap between germline ends came to 12 bases. Germline-derived CDR1 and CDR2 are KGHSH and LQKENI.

V gene TRBV4-3 combines with J gene TRBJ2-7, with D uncertain. This CDR3 region has 14 residues. The germline V gene encodes CDR1 LGHNA and CDR2 YSLEER. V was shortened by 4 bases and J by 4 bases, with 14 bases between the two germline ends. As DNA, the CDR3 is TGCGCCAGCAGCCTCTTTAGGGCAGGTTACGAGCAGTACTTC. Translation: CASSLFRAGYEQYF.

This chain uses TRBV4-1 with TRBJ1-5; D call uncertain. Germline V gives CDR1 MGHRA, CDR2 YSYEKL. This CDR3 is built from 15 residues. Between the trimmed V and J ends, which lost 4 bases and 0 bases, there was a span of 10 bases. The CDR3: CASSRVENSNQPQHF. For the CDR3, the DNA is TGCGCCAGCAGCCGAGTAGAGAATAGCAATCAGCCCCAGCATTTT.

The rearrangement joins TRBV2 to TRBJ2-7; a weak D match, TRBD2 (6 bases). CDR3 length equals 13 residues. Trimming took 4 bases from V and 6 from J, leaving 13 bases between them. Germline V gives CDR1 SNHLY, CDR2 FYNNEI. This CDR3 is CASSGRRGTEQYF. As DNA, the CDR3 is TGTGCCAGCAGTGGACGACGGGGGACCGAGCAGTACTTC. The full variable domain, with the rest looked up from reference TRBV2 and TRBJ2-7, is EPEVTQTPSHQVTQMGQEVILRCVPISNHLYFYWYRQILGQKVEFLVSFYNNEISEKSEIFDDQFSVERPDGSNFTLKIRSTKLEDSAMYFCASSGRRGTEQYFGPGTRLTVT.

This clone has more than one count but fewer than ten. V usage is TRBV28 and J usage is TRBJ2-1; 10 bases line up with TRBD1. This CDR3 region has 14 residues. Germline lookup yields CDR1 MDHEN and CDR2 SYDVKM. V trimming: 4 bases; J trimming: 7 bases; junction bases outside the gene matches: 4. The CDR3, as DNA: TGTGCCAGCAGTTCTGGACAGGGGGGTAATGAGCAGTTCTTC. It is translated as CASSSGQGGNEQFF.

This chain uses TRBV11-2 with TRBJ1-1, with 8 bases that match TRBD1. The CDR3 consists of 17 residues. Germline loops: CDR1 SGHAT, CDR2 FQNNGV. V lost 2 bases to trimming and J lost 5 bases; unmatched junction nucleotides: 13. The CDR3 DNA follows: TGTGCCAGCAGCTTATTACTGGGACAGGCCCCGGGGACTGAAGCTTTCTTT. Translated, it gives CASSLLLGQAPGTEAFF.

The chain has TRBV13 and TRBJ1-1; D gene uncertain. V lost 8 bases and J 6 bases, leaving 16 bases between the germline ends. The CDR3 spans 13 residues. Per the germline V gene, CDR1 is PRHDT and CDR2 is FYEKMQ (reference sequence). The CDR3 sequence: CASREGSQSEAFF. The CDR3 nucleotides read TGTGCCAGCCGGGAGGGCAGCCAGTCTGAAGCTTTCTTT.

V and J are TRBV5-6 and TRBJ2-3, with D tentatively TRBD2 (5 bases). The CDR3 totals 15 residues. V gave up 4 bases and J gave up 3 bases, with 15 bases separating them. Germline CDR1 reads SGHDT; CDR2 reads YYEEEE. The CDR3 region is CASSPPDPGTDTQYF. The CDR3 region has the DNA TGTGCCAGCAGCCCTCCCGACCCGGGGACAGATACGCAGTATTTT.

The chain carries TRBV4-2 and TRBJ1-2; D is perhaps TRBD1 (5 bases). Germline assignment: CDR1 LGHNA and CDR2 YNFKEQ. V lost 3 bases and J 3 bases, leaving 11 bases between the germline ends. This CDR3 spans 14 amino acids. Written as DNA, the CDR3 is TGTGCCAGCAGCCAGTATGGGACCTACTATGGCTACACCTTC. Translation: CASSQYGTYYGYTF.